Listed below are T cell receptor beta chains from one sample, sequenced in a study of post-analysis software for immune sequencing data. MiXCR, run by TCRdb on the PCR reads, gives a single entry per CDR3 protein. Among more than 450,000 distinct CDR3 sequences listed, about a third were seen once. The sequenced material came from blood. Receptors were obtained from a girl aged 2-17 years with multiple sclerosis. Each CDR3 is given with its conserved first and last residue. A D gene is named only where the DNA matches it firmly. Only part of the rows carry a size: once, few, many, or a class if the clone is expanded.

TRBJ2-3,TRBV6-4,17,.,.,CASSDVGGPRRTDTQYF,TGTGCCAGCAGTGACGTGGGGGGCCCACGTCGCACAGATACGCAGTATTTT
TRBJ2-5,TRBV5-1,13,few,.,CASNYRVEETQYF,TGCGCCAGCAACTACAGGGTGGAAGAGACCCAGTACTTC
TRBJ2-5,TRBV2,17,few,.,CASSEEDVLGIQETQYF,TGTGCCAGCAGTGAAGAAGATGTACTAGGGATCCAAGAGACCCAGTACTTC
TRBJ2-7,TRBV7-6,13,.,.,CASSLVTGYEQYF,TGTGCCAGCAGCTTAGTCACTGGGTACGAGCAGTACTTC
TRBJ2-7,TRBV25-1,14,few,.,CASSFQKLVYEQYF,TGTGCCAGCAGTTTCCAGAAACTCGTCTACGAGCAGTACTTC
TRBJ2-3,TRBV20-1,15,.,TRBD2,CSAPRAGPSTDTQYF,TGCAGTGCTCCCCGAGCGGGGCCTAGCACAGATACGCAGTATTTT
TRBJ2-3,TRBV27,12,.,.,CASRTLANTQYF,TGTGCCAGCAGAACCCTAGCGAATACGCAGTATTTT
TRBJ2-5,TRBV20-1,15,.,TRBD1,CSATKGPGGLETQYF,TGCAGTGCTACGAAGGGGCCAGGGGGCTTGGAGACCCAGTACTTC
TRBJ2-7,TRBV5-1,13,many,.,CASSLSRGDEQYF,TGCGCCAGCAGCTTGAGTAGGGGCGACGAGCAGTACTTC
TRBJ2-1,TRBV20-1,18,.,.,CSARDPGLQSSSYNEQFF,TGCAGTGCTAGAGACCCAGGGTTACAGTCGAGCTCCTACAATGAGCAGTTCTTC
TRBJ2-7,TRBV6-6,16,few,TRBD1,CASSYSGQGSSYEQYF,TGTGCCAGCAGTTACTCCGGACAGGGGAGCTCCTACGAGCAGTACTTC
TRBJ2-2,TRBV5-6,15,.,.,CASSHDSTSTGELFF,TGTGCCAGCAGCCACGATTCCACTTCCACCGGGGAGCTGTTTTTT
TRBJ2-4,TRBV6-5,19,.,TRBD2,CASSYPFGSGEGAKNIQYF,TGTGCCAGCAGTTACCCTTTCGGGAGCGGGGAGGGGGCCAAAAACATTCAGTACTTC
TRBJ1-4,TRBV12-3/TRBV12-4,12,.,.,CASSARREKLFF,TGTGCCAGCAGTGCAAGAAGAGAAAAACTGTTTTTT
TRBJ1-2,TRBV5-1,15,few,.,CASSLAQALGYGYTF,TGCGCCAGCAGCTTGGCACAGGCCTTAGGCTATGGCTACACCTTC
TRBJ2-5,TRBV4-1,15,.,.,CASSQGRDSQETQYF,TGCGCCAGCAGCCAAGGAAGAGACTCCCAAGAGACCCAGTACTTC
TRBJ2-1,TRBV20-1,14,.,TRBD1,CSASDRGRLDEQFF,TGCAGTGCCAGCGACAGGGGGCGCCTGGATGAGCAGTTCTTC
TRBJ2-1,TRBV20-1,14,.,TRBD1,CSASPQGVGYEQFF,TGCAGTGCTTCCCCTCAGGGGGTGGGTTATGAGCAGTTCTTC
TRBJ2-5,TRBV5-6,13,.,TRBD2,CASSLTSEETQYF,TGTGCCAGCAGCTTGACTAGCGAAGAGACCCAGTACTTC
TRBJ1-1,TRBV29-1,11,.,.,CSVSKAPEAFF,TGCAGCGTTTCTAAGGCCCCTGAAGCTTTCTTT
TRBJ2-1,TRBV28,18,.,.,CASSSSIPNRNPRETQFF,TGTGCCAGCAGTTCGTCGATACCCAACAGGAATCCTCGGGAGACCCAGTTCTTC
TRBJ1-6,TRBV20-1,15,.,.,CSASIQVAYNSPLHF,TGCAGTGCTAGCATACAGGTTGCCTATAATTCACCCCTCCACTTT
TRBJ2-1,TRBV10-3,17,.,TRBD1,CAISEQPPGTGVNEQFF,TGTGCCATCAGTGAACAACCCCCAGGGACAGGGGTTAATGAGCAGTTCTTC
TRBJ2-3,TRBV13,19,.,TRBD2,CASSLGGLAGTASTDTQYF,TGTGCCAGCAGCTTAGGGGGACTAGCGGGGACGGCTTCCACAGATACGCAGTATTTT
TRBJ2-5,TRBV4-1,16,.,TRBD2,CASSQGTSGGRTTQYF,TGCGCCAGCAGCCAAGGGACTAGCGGGGGTCGTACGACCCAGTACTTC
TRBJ1-6,TRBV20-1,14,.,.,CSARGAGRNSPLHF,TGCAGTGCTAGAGGGGCAGGGCGGAATTCACCCCTCCACTTT
TRBJ2-1,TRBV14,17,.,TRBD2,CASSQDRGGGIYNEQFF,TGTGCCAGCAGCCAAGATCGGGGCGGGGGAATATACAATGAGCAGTTCTTC
TRBJ1-1,TRBV3-1,13,few,TRBD1,CASSQETGSEAFF,TGTGCCAGCAGCCAAGAGACAGGGTCTGAAGCTTTCTTT
TRBJ2-1,TRBV7-2,18,few,.,CASSPTLAWGIFNNEQFF,TGTGCCAGCAGCCCTACCCTAGCGTGGGGGATCTTTAACAATGAGCAGTTCTTC
TRBJ1-4,TRBV6-5,14,.,.,CASSSLMTAEKLFF,TGTGCCAGCAGTTCATTAATGACGGCTGAAAAACTGTTTTTT
TRBJ1-2,TRBV7-9,15,few,.,CASSLAASTNYGYTF,TGTGCCAGCAGCTTAGCGGCTTCGACTAACTATGGCTACACCTTC
TRBJ1-2,TRBV6-5,14,once,.,CASVRGGFNYGYTF,TGTGCCAGCGTCCGGGGAGGGTTTAACTATGGCTACACCTTC
TRBJ2-3,TRBV29-1,15,.,TRBD2,CSVEVLAGRADKQYF,TGCAGCGTTGAGGTTCTAGCGGGGAGGGCAGATAAGCAGTATTTT